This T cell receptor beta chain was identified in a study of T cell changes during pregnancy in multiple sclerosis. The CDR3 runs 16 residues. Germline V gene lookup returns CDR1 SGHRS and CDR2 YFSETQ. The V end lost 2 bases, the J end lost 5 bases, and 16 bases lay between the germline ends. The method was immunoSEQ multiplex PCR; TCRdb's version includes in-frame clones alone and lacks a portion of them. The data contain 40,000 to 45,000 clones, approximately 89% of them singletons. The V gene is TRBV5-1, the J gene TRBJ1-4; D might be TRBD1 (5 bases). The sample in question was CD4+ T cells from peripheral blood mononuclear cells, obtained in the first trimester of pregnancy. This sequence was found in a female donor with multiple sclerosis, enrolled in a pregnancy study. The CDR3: CASSLDSALRNEKLFF. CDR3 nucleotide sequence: TGCGCCAGCAGCTTAGACAGTGCCCTGAGGAATGAAAAACTGTTTTTT.